This passage covers 8 T cell receptor beta chains from one sample sequenced in a study of blood T cell repertoires in COVID-19. The table came from immunoSEQ multiplex PCR; TCRdb's copy has only in-frame clones and leaves some out. The table includes a few hundred thousand clones, 88% detected once. The sequencing input was PBMCs or T cells enriched from blood (not recorded which). These receptors all stem from a woman in her forties or fifties who had recovered from COVID-19.

The chain is built from TRBV28 and TRBJ1-2, with unresolved D. In germline, CDR1 is MDHEN, CDR2 SYDVKM. Trimming cost V 2 bases and J 4 bases, with 14 bases left between them. CDR3 length: 15 amino acids. Here the CDR3 DNA reads TGTGCCAGCAGTTTAACCGGCCGGAGGTCCTATGGCTACACCTTC. Translated, it gives CASSLTGRRSYGYTF.

V usage is TRBV5-6 and J usage is TRBJ2-5; D gene unclear. Germline CDR1 and CDR2: SGHDT and YYEEEE. V dropped 5 bases and J dropped 2 bases, with 13 bases sitting between them. This CDR3 contains 14 residues. CDR3 loop: CASSLLHSQETQYF. CDR3 bases: TGTGCCAGCAGTTTGTTACATTCTCAAGAGACCCAGTACTTC.

The chain is built from TRBV18 and TRBJ2-7; TRBD2 might be the D (6 bases). Trimming removed 1 base from V and 2 bases from J, with 12 bases in between. From germline, CDR1 is KGHSH and CDR2 LQKENI. The CDR3 length is 15 residues. The CDR3 region is CASSPQSSATYEQYF. In nucleotides, the CDR3 is TGTGCCAGCTCACCACAGTCTAGCGCAACCTACGAGCAGTACTTC.

With regard to this clone: Compared with germline, one end of the junction differs, possibly owing to a read error. The rearrangement joins TRBV7-7 to TRBJ2-7; tentative D call: TRBD1 (5 bases). CDR3 size: 16 residues. Germline CDR1 reads SSHAT; CDR2 reads FNYEAQ (reference sequence). In nucleotides, the CDR3 is TGTGCTAGCAGCATTCGACAGAAGAGTTCCTACTACGAGCAGTACTTC. Its protein product is CASSIRQKSSYYEQYF.

The chain carries TRBV9 and TRBJ2-7; D is possibly TRBD2 (6 bases). Germline CDR1 SGDLS, CDR2 YYNGEE. V was trimmed by 4 bases and J by 0 bases, leaving 11 bases between them. CDR3 length: 14 residues. The CDR3 here is CASSTRESSYEQYF. CDR3 bases: TGTGCCAGCAGCACCCGGGAGAGCTCCTACGAGCAGTACTTC.

J is TRBJ1-4 and V is TRBV27, with D unresolved. This CDR3 has 14 residues. CDR1 and CDR2 (germline): MNHEY, SMNVEV (reference sequence). Trimming took off 5 bases at V and 8 bases at J, with 15 bases between the two ends. CDR3 residues: CASSPWGGREKLFF. CDR3 nucleotides: TGTGCCAGCAGTCCCTGGGGAGGGAGGGAAAAACTGTTTTTT.

This clone was seen a single time. V usage is TRBV9 and J usage is TRBJ2-1; 12 nucleotides line up with TRBD2. V was pared by 0 bases and J by 4 bases, with 8 bases of the junction left unmatched. CDR3 length: 18 residues. Germline CDR1 and CDR2: SGDLS and YYNGEE. Written as DNA, the CDR3 is TGTGCCAGCAGCGTAGGGCTAGCGGGAGGGCCGGGGTACAATGAGCAGTTCTTC. Its protein is CASSVGLAGGPGYNEQFF.

The V call is TRBV4-3, the J call TRBJ1-1; TRBD1 matches 11 bases. V gave up 8 bases and J gave up 1 base; unmatched junction bases: 12. Looked up from germline, CDR1 is LGHNA and CDR2 is YSLEER. CDR3 length: 17 amino acids. The CDR3 nucleotides read TGCGCCAGCTCGTCCGGGACAGGGGGTTCTTCGAACACTGAAGCTTTCTTT. Translated: CASSSGTGGSSNTEAFF.